The T cell receptor beta chain under discussion was sequenced for a study of shared clonotypes between healthy human individuals. This clone was seen a few times. Sequenced by immunoSEQ multiplex PCR; TCRdb stores in-frame clones only, minus some. The data show about 530,000 clones, almost 80% seen once. CDR3 length: 14 residues. The V gene's germline CDR1 is SGHDT and CDR2 YYEEEE. The V and J ends lost 2 bases and 7 bases respectively, with 15 bases between them. This TCR was recovered from a middle-aged woman in good health. Some clones in this sample may be carry-over from other donors' samples. J is TRBJ1-2 and V is TRBV5-6, with D perhaps TRBD1 (5 bases). The sequenced sample was PBMCs. The CDR3 DNA reads TGTGCCAGCAGCTTCTCAGGCGGCGGGGGTGGCTACACCTTC. This codes for CASSFSGGGGGYTF.